This T cell receptor (beta chain) was identified in a study of response to subunit inactivated influenza vaccine. Study-level points and caveats: That few new T cells are recruited by each seasonal influenza vaccination was the authors' suggestion.

In this sample, this clonotype turned up a few times. Its matching antigen is unknown. Germline CDR1 is SGHAT and CDR2 is FQNNGV. J gave up 3 bases and V 1 base, and 5 bases lay outside the gene matches. CDR3 length: 16 residues. TCRdb re-analysed the RT-PCR reads in MiXCR, keeping a single row per CDR3 protein. The sample lists approximately 730,000 distinct CDR3 sequences, approximately 15% occurring once. The genes are TRBV11-2 and TRBJ2-1; TRBD2 aligns across 8 bases. This sequence originates from a man aged 45-65 years who received an inactivated influenza vaccine. Sequencing was performed on PBMCs from blood, taken approximately 15 days before vaccination. CDR3 in amino acids: CASSLVGLAGYNEQFF. The CDR3 bases are TGTGCCAGCAGCTTAGTAGGCCTAGCGGGCTACAATGAGCAGTTCTTC.